This T cell receptor (beta chain) derives from a study of T cells after yellow fever vaccination. Points from the study as a whole: The appearance of a small share of clonotypes in both CD4 and CD8 compartments was observed.

By 5'RACE template switching, TCR cDNA was produced, with a universal primer site and UMIs added in the process. TCRdb called the 5' RACE reads again in MiXCR, with one record for every CDR3 protein. The repertoire includes about 260,000 distinct CDR3 sequences, about 5.2% of them detected once, and less than 3.5% sits in the top ten. This clonotype appeared a few times. Its antigen is unidentified. Germline CDR1 reads SNHLY; CDR2 reads FYNNEI. This CDR3 comprises 12 residues. Trimming took off 6 bases at V and 10 bases at J, with 13 bases between the two ends. The sample consisted of CD4+ T cells sorted from PBMCs, taken on the day of the yellow fever booster vaccination. The sequence came from a man aged 18 to 29 who received the YFV17D yellow fever vaccine. The J gene is TRBJ2-1, the V gene TRBV2, with TRBD2 as a possible D gene (6 bases). Here the CDR3 DNA reads TGTGCCAGCAGGGAGAGCGGGCACGAGCAGTTCTTC. It is translated as CASRESGHEQFF.